This T cell receptor beta chain was sequenced in a study of tumour-infiltrating T cells in Burkitt lymphoma. TCRdb's copy holds only in-frame clones and misses some; the assay was immunoSEQ multiplex PCR. The sample shows some 9,200 clones, less than 65% of them seen only once. V gave up 1 base and J gave up 4 bases, with 8 bases separating them. The CDR3 has 12 amino acids. The V gene's germline CDR1 is GTSNPN and CDR2 SVGIG (reference sequence). The clonotype comes from a human donor with diffuse large B-cell lymphoma. The J gene is TRBJ2-7, the V gene TRBV30; D uncertain. The sequencing sample was made of tumor tissue. This CDR3 reads CAWSDGPYEQYF. The CDR3 DNA reads TGTGCCTGGAGTGACGGACCTTACGAGCAGTACTTC.